These 23 T cell receptor beta chains originate from one sample sequenced in a study of cytomegalovirus exposure and HLA in healthy donors. Primers included in the PCR were 60 Vbeta and 13 Jbeta primers. This table comes from immunoSEQ multiplex PCR, and its TCRdb copy is limited to in-frame clones, with some not included. The data contain 75,000 to 100,000 clones, 65% to 85% of them singletons. Sequenced input: PBMCs. The receptors derive from a man aged 35-49 years in good health and CMV-seronegative.

The chain has TRBV7-6 and TRBJ2-7; 9 nucleotides match TRBD2. The CDR3 is 15 amino acids. The V gene end was trimmed by 2 bases and the J gene end by 1 base; junction bases not matched to a gene: 3. The V gene's germline CDR1 is SGHVS and CDR2 FNYEAQ. CDR3 nucleotides: TGTGCCAGCAGCTTACTTGCGGGAGGGTCCTACGAGCAGTACTTC. Its protein is CASSLLAGGSYEQYF.

This sequence joins TRBV4-1 and TRBJ1-2; D remains unclear. Germline CDR1 is MGHRA and CDR2 is YSYEKL. The V gene lost 0 bases and the J gene lost 4 bases, with 15 bases spanning the gap. There are 16 residues in the CDR3. In DNA form, the CDR3 reads TGCGCCAGCAGCCAAGATCCCGGAGCCTTTTTCTATGGCTACACCTTC. It codes for CASSQDPGAFFYGYTF.

This clone was detected once. The chain has TRBV9 and TRBJ2-7; 8 positions match TRBD1. Germline lookup yields CDR1 SGDLS and CDR2 YYNGEE. The CDR3 sequence is 14 residues long. The J segment lost 4 bases and the V segment lost 4 bases, leaving 7 bases of the junction unmatched. In DNA form, the CDR3 reads TGTGCCAGCAGCCCTGGGGACAGGCGGTACGAGCAGTACTTC. Amino acids: CASSPGDRRYEQYF.

Here the CDR3 reads CASSLNTGNTEAFF. In DNA, the CDR3 is TGCGCCAGCAGCTTAAATACAGGGAACACTGAAGCTTTCTTT. The chain recombines TRBV5-1 with TRBJ1-1; D perhaps matches TRBD1 (5 bases). V was clipped by 2 bases and J by 1 base, with 9 bases between them. Germline assignment: CDR1 SGHRS and CDR2 YFSETQ. This CDR3 spans 14 amino acids.

The V gene is TRBV12-1, the J gene TRBJ2-5; TRBD1 is the table's D call, not checked against the DNA. TRBV12-1 is marked as a pseudogene. The CDR3 is made up of 16 amino acids. The CDR3 sequence is CASSFWTGQAGETQYF. The CDR3 region has the DNA TGTGCCAGCAGCTTCTGGACGGGACAGGCTGGGGAGACCCAGTACTTC.

V is TRBV2 and J is TRBJ2-1; 10 nucleotides line up with TRBD2. With 4 bases clipped from V and 9 bases from J, the junction kept 6 bases outside the gene matches. The germline V gene has CDR1 SNHLY and CDR2 FYNNEI. The CDR3 runs 14 residues. The CDR3 bases are TGTGCCAGCAGTGCCCCCGGGACTAGCGTTGAGCAGTTCTTC. Protein product: CASSAPGTSVEQFF.

The CDR3 DNA follows: TGTGCCAGCAGTTCTCAGGTGTACTCCTACGAGCAGTACTTC. Its protein is CASSSQVYSYEQYF. This chain links TRBV6-6 with TRBJ2-7; D uncertain. Per the germline V gene, CDR1 is MNHNY and CDR2 is SVGAGI (reference sequence). The CDR3 has 14 residues. V lost 4 bases to trimming and J lost 0 bases, with 10 bases between them.

The J gene is TRBJ1-2, the V gene TRBV6-6; TRBD1 matches at 7 bases. Trimming at V came to 6 bases and at J to 6 bases, leaving 7 bases not matched to a gene. Germline V gene data show CDR1 as MNHNY and CDR2 as SVGAGI (reference sequence). The CDR3 spans 13 residues. CDR3 sequence: CASRRQGVDGYTF. The CDR3 DNA sequence: TGTGCCAGCAGACGACAGGGAGTCGATGGCTACACCTTC.

This clone was observed a single time. The J gene is TRBJ2-5, the V gene TRBV7-3, with 8 positions matching TRBD2. The CDR3 is 13 amino acids. Germline-derived CDR1 and CDR2 are SGHTA and FQGTGA. Losses at the gene ends were 3 bases for V and 5 bases for J; bases not matched to a gene: 2. CDR3 nucleotides: TGTGCCAGCAGCTTGGGCGGGAGGGAGACCCAGTACTTC. The encoded protein is CASSLGGRETQYF. The full variable domain, completed using reference TRBV7-3 and TRBJ2-5, is GAGVSQTPSNKVTEKGKYVELRCDPISGHTALYWYRQSLGQGPEFLIYFQGTGAADDSGLPNDRFFAVRPEGSVSTLKIQRTERGDSAVYLCASSLGGRETQYFGPGTRLLVL.

The chain uses TRBV18 and TRBJ2-2; 9 bases line up with TRBD1. This CDR3 is built from 15 residues. Losses at the gene ends were 5 bases for V and 3 bases for J; bases not matched to a gene: 4. Germline CDR1 KGHSH, CDR2 LQKENI. The CDR3 protein is CASSRDRVDTGELFF. For the CDR3, the DNA is TGTGCCAGCTCAAGGGACAGGGTAGACACCGGGGAGCTGTTTTTT.

The J gene is TRBJ2-3, the V gene TRBV7-9; 12 nucleotides match TRBD2. The germline CDR1 and CDR2 sequences are SEHNR and FQNEAQ (reference sequence). This CDR3 has 16 amino acids. Trimming took 3 bases from V and 3 from J; bases not matched to a gene: 4. The CDR3 sequence is CASSLLAGGPTDTQYF. Here the CDR3 DNA reads TGTGCCAGCAGCTTGCTAGCGGGGGGGCCGACAGATACGCAGTATTTT.

This rearrangement joins TRBV2 to TRBJ1-1; unclear D gene. Trimming removed 7 bases at V and 0 bases at J, with 6 bases between. Looked up from germline, CDR1 is SNHLY and CDR2 is FYNNEI. The CDR3 runs 12 residues. The CDR3 region has the DNA TGTGCCAGCAAGCAGGTGAACACTGAAGCTTTCTTT. The encoded protein is CASKQVNTEAFF.

The chain joins TRBV30 to TRBJ2-6; unclear D gene. Trimming removed 3 bases from V and 2 bases from J, with 17 bases in between. Germline assignment: CDR1 GTSNPN and CDR2 SVGIG (reference sequence). The CDR3 covers 17 residues. CDR3 sequence: CAWSQRLGLTGANVLTF. The CDR3 region has the DNA TGTGCCTGGAGCCAGCGTCTCGGGTTAACTGGGGCCAACGTCCTGACTTTC.

The rearrangement links TRBV6-1 to TRBJ1-5, with D perhaps TRBD1 (6 bases). Trimming cost V 1 base and J 6 bases, with 13 bases left between them. Germline CDR1 is MNHNS and CDR2 is SASEGT. This CDR3 is built from 15 residues. The CDR3 sequence is CASSEVVQGAQPQHF. The CDR3 region has the DNA TGTGCCAGCAGTGAAGTGGTACAGGGTGCTCAGCCCCAGCATTTT.

CDR3 protein: CASSLGQGLTYEQYF. The CDR3 DNA follows: TGTGCCAGCAGCTTAGGGCAGGGATTAACCTACGAGCAGTACTTC. The V gene is TRBV11-2, the J gene TRBJ2-7; TRBD1 might be the D (5 bases). The germline gives CDR1 SGHAT, CDR2 FQNNGV. Trimming left V 1 base short and J 2 bases short, with 12 bases between. The CDR3 totals 15 residues.

The gene calls are TRBV30 and TRBJ2-1; 7 bases line up with TRBD1. The CDR3 runs to 14 residues. Trimming at V came to 3 bases and at J to 7 bases, leaving 9 bases not matched to a gene. Per the germline V gene, CDR1 is GTSNPN and CDR2 is SVGIG (reference sequence). The CDR3 is CAWSKGAGINEQFF. The CDR3 DNA reads as TGTGCCTGGAGCAAGGGGGCAGGGATTAATGAGCAGTTCTTC.

The rearrangement uses TRBV19 and TRBJ2-5, with TRBD1 identical over 9 bases. The ends lost 4 bases at V and 5 bases at J; junction bases unmatched: 11. The CDR3 is made up of 16 amino acids. Germline V gene sequence: CDR1 LNHDA, CDR2 SQIVND (reference sequence). CDR3: CASSSIGTGISETQYF. The CDR3 DNA reads as TGTGCCAGTAGTAGTATTGGGACAGGGATTTCGGAGACCCAGTACTTC. The full variable domain, its missing parts supplied by reference TRBV19 and TRBJ2-5, is DGGITQSPKYLFRKEGQNVTLSCEQNLNHDAMYWYRQDPGQGLRLIYYSQIVNDFQKGDIAEGYSVSREKKESFPLTVTSAQKNPTAFYLCASSSIGTGISETQYFGPGTRLLVL.

The CDR3 loop is CSVERRNTGELFF. The CDR3 nucleotides are TGCAGCGTTGAGCGGAGGAACACCGGGGAGCTGTTTTTT. This chain links TRBV29-1 with TRBJ2-2; D is ambiguous. Per the germline V gene, CDR1 is SQVTM and CDR2 is ANQGSEA. The CDR3 is 13 residues long. V was cut by 3 bases and J by 1 base, with 6 bases left in between.

J is TRBJ1-1 and V is TRBV30, with D uncertain. CDR3 size: 13 residues. Germline V CDR1 and CDR2: GTSNPN, SVGIG (reference sequence). V was pared by 3 bases and J by 0 bases, with 8 bases between. This CDR3 reads CAWSRDLNTEAFF. The CDR3 DNA reads as TGTGCCTGGAGCCGGGATTTGAACACTGAAGCTTTCTTT.

CDR3 coding DNA: TGTGCTAGTGGTTTGGGGACAGGGAGACAAGAGACCCAGTACTTC. It encodes CASGLGTGRQETQYF. This sequence joins TRBV12-5 and TRBJ2-5, with TRBD1 matching 8 bases. CDR1 is LGHNT and CDR2 is FRNRAP in the germline V gene. V lost 1 base, J lost 2 bases, and 3 bases stayed unmatched. The CDR3 totals 15 residues.

The chain carries TRBV2 and TRBJ1-2; 8 positions agree with TRBD1. Germline V gene lookup returns CDR1 SNHLY and CDR2 FYNNEI. CDR3 length: 13 amino acids. The ends lost 6 bases at V and 8 bases at J; junction bases unmatched: 8. In DNA, the CDR3 is TGTGCCAGCAGCAAGGGACAGGTCGACGGCTACACCTTC. Translated: CASSKGQVDGYTF.

The chain has TRBV5-1 and TRBJ1-2; D is undetermined. Germline V gene sequence: CDR1 SGHRS, CDR2 YFSETQ. Between the trimmed V and J ends, which lost 4 bases and 0 bases, there was a span of 16 bases. This CDR3 region has 16 residues. The CDR3 coding sequence is TGCGCCAGCAGCCTGAATGTAGCGGCAACTAACTATGGCTACACCTTC. This gives the protein CASSLNVAATNYGYTF.

The rearrangement joins TRBV2 to TRBJ2-5; D gene unclear. The DNA end is a closer match to TRBJ2-7, so the J assignment may be wrong. Germline CDR1 and CDR2: SNHLY and FYNNEI. The CDR3 totals 14 residues. CDR3 sequence (DNA): TGTGCCAGCAGTGACCGAAGCTCATTCTACGAGCAGTACTTC. Translated: CASSDRSSFYEQYF.